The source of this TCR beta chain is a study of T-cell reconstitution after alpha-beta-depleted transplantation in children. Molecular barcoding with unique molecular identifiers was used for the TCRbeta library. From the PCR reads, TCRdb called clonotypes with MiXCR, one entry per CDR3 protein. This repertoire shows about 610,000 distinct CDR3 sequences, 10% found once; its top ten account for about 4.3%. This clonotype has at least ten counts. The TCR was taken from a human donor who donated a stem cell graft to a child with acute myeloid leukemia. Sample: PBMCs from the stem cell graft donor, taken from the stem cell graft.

The CDR3 DNA reads as TGCAGCGTTGAAGGGAGGGACGGCTCCTACAATGAGCAGTTCTTC. It is translated as CSVEGRDGSYNEQFF. V usage is TRBV29-1 and J usage is TRBJ2-1; perhaps TRBD2 as D (6 bases). V lost 1 base and J 0 bases, leaving 10 bases between the germline ends. Germline CDR1 SQVTM, CDR2 ANQGSEA. This CDR3 has 15 residues.